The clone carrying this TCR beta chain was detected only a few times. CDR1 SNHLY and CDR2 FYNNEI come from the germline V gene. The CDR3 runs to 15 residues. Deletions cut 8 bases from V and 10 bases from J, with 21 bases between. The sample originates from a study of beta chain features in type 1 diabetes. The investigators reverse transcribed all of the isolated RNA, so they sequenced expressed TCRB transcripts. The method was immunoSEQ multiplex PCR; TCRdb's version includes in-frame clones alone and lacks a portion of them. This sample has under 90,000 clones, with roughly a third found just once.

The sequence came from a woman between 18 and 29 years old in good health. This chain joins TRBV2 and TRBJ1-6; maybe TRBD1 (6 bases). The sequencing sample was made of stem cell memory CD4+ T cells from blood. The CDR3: CASSANRVERSPLHF. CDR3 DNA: TGTGCCAGCTCAGCGAACAGGGTCGAGCGGTCACCCCTCCACTTT.